This T cell receptor beta chain was obtained from a study of T cells in women clearing cervical HPV infection. Across the study: Donors had HPV16-related CIN3 or worse; 2 had invasive cancer.

All donors had a single incident cervical HPV16 infection, not prevalent. Germline assignment: CDR1 LNHDA and CDR2 SQIVND (reference sequence). V was clipped by 5 bases and J by 5 bases; unmatched bases: 15. The CDR3 is 17 amino acids. Overall study findings and caveats: Repertoire richness, not evenness, was significantly elevated in CIN3+ cases versus controls. TRBV6-7 abundance was lower in cases than controls (around 0.1% versus 0.15%).

Comment on this clone: Antigen: not known. The read terminates 3 residues before the CDR3 end, so the remaining end is supplied by the germline J gene.

The method was immunoSEQ multiplex PCR; TCRdb's version includes in-frame clones alone and lacks a portion of them. The sample holds tens of thousands of clones. The sequence came from a woman between 18 and 70 years old with a cervical HPV16 infection that either progressed to CIN3+ or cleared (not recorded which). V is TRBV19 and J is TRBJ2-1; TRBD1 aligns across 7 bases. The sequencing input was blood buffy coat. Partial CDR3 DNA: TGTGCCAGTAGTGGAACAGGGGCGGGTTTATCCCACAATGAG. Protein product: CASSGTGAGLSHNE. The CDR3 reads in full as CASSGTGAGLSHNEQFF.